In its sample, the clone carrying this T cell receptor (beta chain) was seen a few times. Its specificity is unknown. Tagging with unique molecular identifiers was applied to individual cDNA molecules. TCRdb re-derived calls from the 5' RACE reads in MiXCR, one entry per CDR3 protein. The sample has approximately 66,000 distinct CDR3 sequences; around 11% are singletons. This CDR3 comprises 14 residues. CDR1 MNHEY and CDR2 SVGAGI come from the germline V gene. The ends were cut back, 6 bases at V and 7 bases at J, with 13 bases in the middle. This entry comes from a study of early T cells in non-severe SARS-CoV-2 infection. Study background: Bulk RNA from unsorted whole blood was sequenced; chains were unpaired.

Study-wide findings and caveats: Sequences matched to VDJdb favored anti-spike CD8 responses, while private and CD4 specificities were missed.

Sequencing used whole blood, obtained at baseline. This TCR came from an adult who was a healthcare worker with PCR-confirmed SARS-CoV-2 infection or an uninfected control (not recorded which). The donor label of this sample is uncertain. This chain uses TRBV6-5 with TRBJ1-6, with TRBD1 as a possible D gene (6 bases). CDR3 DNA: TGTGCCAGCAGCCTGCAGGGGATCAATTCACCCCTCCACTTT. Encoded protein: CASSLQGINSPLHF.